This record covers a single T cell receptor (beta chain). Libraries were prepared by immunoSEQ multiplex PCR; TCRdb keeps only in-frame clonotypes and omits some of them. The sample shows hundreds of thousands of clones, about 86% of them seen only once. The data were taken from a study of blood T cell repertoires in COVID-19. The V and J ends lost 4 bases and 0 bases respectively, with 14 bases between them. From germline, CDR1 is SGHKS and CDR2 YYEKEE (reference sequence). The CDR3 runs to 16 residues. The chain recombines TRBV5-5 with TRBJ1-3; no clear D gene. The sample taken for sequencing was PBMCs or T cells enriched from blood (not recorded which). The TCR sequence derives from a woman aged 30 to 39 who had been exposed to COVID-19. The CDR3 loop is CASSRAGASSGNTIYF. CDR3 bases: TGTGCCAGCAGCCGCGCGGGTGCCAGCTCTGGAAACACCATATATTTT.